The 29 T cell receptor beta chains below were found in one sample sequenced in a study of shared clonotypes between healthy human individuals. CD45RO-negative CD8 cells positively selected for CCR7 made up the naive population, which excluded terminally differentiated effector memory CD45RA+ cells. Only in-frame clones appear in the TCRdb table, and some are missing; sequencing was by immunoSEQ multiplex PCR. The repertoire holds roughly 810,000 clones, with around 96% as singletons. Material: naive CD8+ T cells sorted from blood. These receptors were taken from a man between 25 and 39 years old in good health.

The chain employs TRBV29-1 and TRBJ2-5; the D is unclear. V was cut by 2 bases and J by 4 bases, with 17 bases left in between. From germline, CDR1 is SQVTM and CDR2 ANQGSEA. CDR3 size: 15 residues. CDR3 DNA: TGCAGCGTTGAATACCAGGAGAAGGAATTAGAGACCCAGTACTTC. Its protein is CSVEYQEKELETQYF.

This clone was seen only once. Here the CDR3 DNA reads TGTGCCAGCAGTTTATTTGGGGGCTCCTACGAGCAGTACTTC. It translates to CASSLFGGSYEQYF. This chain connects TRBV27 to TRBJ2-7, with D perhaps matching TRBD1 or TRBD2 (5 bases each). Germline assignment: CDR1 MNHEY and CDR2 SMNVEV (reference sequence). CDR3 length equals 14 residues. Trimming left V 1 base short and J 0 bases short, with 7 bases between.

CDR3 region: CASSEKGTYEQYF. CDR3 in DNA: TGTGCCAGCAGTGAGAAGGGTACCTACGAGCAGTACTTC. The J gene is TRBJ2-7, the V gene TRBV2; D uncertain. Trimming removed 3 bases from V and 2 bases from J, with 8 bases in between. The CDR3 is 13 residues long. CDR1 SNHLY and CDR2 FYNNEI come from the germline V gene.

This chain uses TRBV9 with TRBJ2-4; weak D call: TRBD2 (5 bases). Germline loops: CDR1 SGDLS, CDR2 YYNGEE. Trimming shortened V by 3 bases and J by 11 bases, and 12 bases separated the two germline ends. This CDR3 region has 12 residues. This CDR3 reads CASSGEGNLQYF. The CDR3 DNA reads as TGTGCCAGCAGCGGAGAGGGAAATCTTCAGTACTTC. Combining the CDR3 with reference TRBV9 and TRBJ2-4 gives the whole variable domain DSGVTQTPKHLITATGQRVTLRCSPRSGDLSVYWYQQSLDQGLQFLIQYYNGEERAKGNILERFSAQQFPDLHSELNLSSLELGDSALYFCASSGEGNLQYFGAGTRLSVL.

The chain links TRBV27 to TRBJ2-7, with TRBD1 matching over 9 bases. This CDR3 spans 15 amino acids. Germline CDR1 reads MNHEY; CDR2 reads SMNVEV (reference sequence). J gave up 7 bases and V 5 bases, and 12 bases lay outside the gene matches. CDR3 amino acids: CASSPRDRALLEQYF. Here the CDR3 DNA reads TGTGCCAGCAGTCCCCGGGACAGGGCTCTCCTGGAGCAGTACTTC.

The chain uses TRBV5-1 and TRBJ2-5, with D possibly matching TRBD2 (6 bases). The germline CDR1 and CDR2 sequences are SGHRS and YFSETQ. The CDR3 totals 15 residues. Trimming shortened V by 0 bases and J by 4 bases, and 13 bases separated the two germline ends. DNA for the CDR3: TGCGCCAGCAGCTTGGCCTGGGGGGACGGAGAGACCCAGTACTTC. It specifies CASSLAWGDGETQYF.

The chain carries TRBV5-8 and TRBJ2-1; 8 positions match TRBD1. Per germline, CDR1 SGHTS and CDR2 YDEGEE. The trim removed 1 base at V and 8 bases at J, leaving 8 bases unmatched. The CDR3 loop spans 15 amino acids. The CDR3 sequence: CASSLRTGIRYEQFF. The CDR3 coding sequence is TGTGCCAGCAGCTTGAGGACAGGGATTCGCTATGAGCAGTTCTTC.

The CDR3 DNA is TGCGCCAGCACCCAGAGCAGAAGCTCCTACAATGAGCAGTTCTTC. Its protein is CASTQSRSSYNEQFF. This chain links TRBV4-1 with TRBJ2-1, with D unresolved. The CDR3 loop spans 15 amino acids. Trimming pared 7 bases from V and 0 bases from J, leaving 13 bases between. Per germline, CDR1 MGHRA and CDR2 YSYEKL.

The rearrangement joins TRBV2 to TRBJ2-7; 7 bases are shared with TRBD1. The CDR3 spans 11 residues. V was clipped by 7 bases and J by 5 bases; unmatched bases: 2. Germline CDR1 SNHLY, CDR2 FYNNEI. The CDR3 DNA sequence: TGTGCCAGCAACAGGGGTGACGAGCAGTACTTC. This encodes CASNRGDEQYF. Complete variable domain (other parts from reference TRBV2 and TRBJ2-7): EPEVTQTPSHQVTQMGQEVILRCVPISNHLYFYWYRQILGQKVEFLVSFYNNEISEKSEIFDDQFSVERPDGSNFTLKIRSTKLEDSAMYFCASNRGDEQYFGPGTRLTVT.

The gene calls are TRBV7-9 and TRBJ2-7; tentative D call: TRBD2 (5 bases). With 3 bases removed from V and 1 base from J, the gap between germline ends came to 13 bases. CDR3 length equals 15 residues. Germline V lookup: CDR1 SEHNR, CDR2 FQNEAQ (reference sequence). The CDR3 reads CASSFLAGNSYEQYF. DNA for the CDR3: TGTGCCAGCAGCTTTCTAGCAGGAAATTCCTACGAGCAGTACTTC.

The genes are TRBV7-9 and TRBJ2-7; 11 nucleotides match TRBD2. V lost 4 bases to trimming and J lost 4 bases; unmatched junction nucleotides: 6. CDR3 length: 15 residues. CDR1 is SEHNR, CDR2 FQNEAQ, per germline (reference sequence). CDR3 protein: CASSSTSGSRYEQYF. As DNA, the CDR3 is TGTGCCAGCAGCTCAACTAGCGGGAGTAGGTACGAGCAGTACTTC.

This clone was counted once. The chain has TRBV5-1 and TRBJ2-1; 10 bases align to TRBD2. The CDR3 has 16 residues. Losses at the gene ends were 1 base for V and 7 bases for J; bases not matched to a gene: 8. Germline V gene lookup returns CDR1 SGHRS and CDR2 YFSETQ. CDR3 protein: CASSLSLAGLENEQFF. CDR3 DNA sequence: TGCGCCAGCAGCTTGTCACTAGCGGGACTTGAGAATGAGCAGTTCTTC.

J is TRBJ2-1 and V is TRBV18; D perhaps matches TRBD2 (5 bases). This CDR3 comprises 14 residues. Between the trimmed V and J ends, which lost 3 bases and 7 bases, there was a span of 13 bases. Per the germline V gene, CDR1 is KGHSH and CDR2 is LQKENI. The CDR3 DNA follows: TGTGCCAGCTCACCCACTAGTACGTTAAATGAGCAGTTCTTC. The encoded protein is CASSPTSTLNEQFF.

This rearrangement joins TRBV7-2 to TRBJ2-7; D remains ambiguous. Germline assignment: CDR1 SGHTA and CDR2 FQGNSA. V lost 3 bases, J lost 3 bases, and 24 bases lay in between. This CDR3 spans 18 amino acids. Here the CDR3 reads CASSFDSGPPSLYYEQYF. CDR3 in DNA: TGTGCCAGCAGCTTCGATTCCGGGCCCCCCAGCTTGTACTACGAGCAGTACTTC.

The V and J genes are TRBV7-2 and TRBJ2-7; 13 bases line up with TRBD2. The CDR3 extends over 17 amino acids. The V and J ends lost 2 bases and 2 bases, in that order; junction bases with no gene match: 6. Germline V gives CDR1 SGHTA, CDR2 FQGNSA. The CDR3 DNA reads TGTGCCAGCAGCTTATCCGGACTAGCGGGAGAAACCTACGAGCAGTACTTC. This gives the protein CASSLSGLAGETYEQYF.

This chain connects TRBV28 to TRBJ2-7; 8 bases line up with TRBD1. Germline CDR1 is MDHEN and CDR2 is SYDVKM. After removal of 6 bases from V and 2 bases from J, the junction contained 6 bases not matched to a gene. The CDR3 covers 14 residues. The DNA of the CDR3 is TGTGCCAGCAGCAACCCGGGACAGGCCTACGAGCAGTACTTC. Its protein is CASSNPGQAYEQYF.

The chain recombines TRBV2 with TRBJ1-2; D call uncertain. CDR1 is SNHLY and CDR2 is FYNNEI in the germline V gene. The CDR3 is 15 residues long. The V gene lost 8 bases and the J gene lost 2 bases, with 18 bases spanning the gap. CDR3 sequence: CASVLGSQANYGYTF. The CDR3 coding sequence is TGTGCCAGCGTATTAGGGAGCCAGGCCAACTATGGCTACACCTTC.

This chain connects TRBV7-3 to TRBJ1-1; D is unclear. This CDR3 region has 13 residues. Germline V CDR1 and CDR2: SGHTA, FQGTGA. Deletions cut 1 base from V and 9 bases from J, with 12 bases between. CDR3 in DNA: TGTGCCAGCAGCTTAATCGGAGTGGAGAAAGCTTTCTTT. Residues: CASSLIGVEKAFF.

The chain carries TRBV14 and TRBJ2-3; D not resolved. V shed 0 bases and J shed 2 bases, with 9 bases lying between them. Per the germline V gene, CDR1 is SGHDN and CDR2 is FVKESK. The CDR3 has 15 residues. In DNA form, the CDR3 reads TGTGCCAGCAGCCAAGAGGGCGGAATCACAGATACGCAGTATTTT. Amino acids: CASSQEGGITDTQYF. Complete variable domain (other parts from reference TRBV14 and TRBJ2-3): EAGVTQFPSHSVIEKGQTVTLRCDPISGHDNLYWYRRVMGKEIKFLLHFVKESKQDESGMPNNRFLAERTGGTYSTLKVQPAELEDSGVYFCASSQEGGITDTQYFGPGTRLTVL.

V usage is TRBV5-4 and J usage is TRBJ2-2, with D hard to call. V lost 5 bases and J 5 bases, leaving 22 bases between the germline ends. CDR1 is SGHNT, CDR2 YYREEE, per germline (reference sequence). The CDR3 runs to 17 residues. The CDR3 sequence is CASSEERSGPLTGELFF. The CDR3 region has the DNA TGTGCCAGCAGTGAGGAGCGTAGTGGCCCTTTGACCGGGGAGCTGTTTTTT.

This chain connects TRBV6-5 to TRBJ2-1, with 7 bases aligning to TRBD2. This CDR3 comprises 16 residues. Losses at the gene ends were 0 bases for V and 5 bases for J; bases not matched to a gene: 7. Germline lookup yields CDR1 MNHEY and CDR2 SVGAGI. CDR3 nucleotides: TGTGCCAGCAGTTACTCTCCGGCTAGCGGAGACAATGAGCAGTTCTTC. It specifies CASSYSPASGDNEQFF.

CDR3 coding DNA: TGTGCCAGCAGCTCCGGACGAACGGGACTAGGTAATGAGCAGTTCTTC. Translating gives CASSSGRTGLGNEQFF. This chain connects TRBV7-9 to TRBJ2-1; 8 positions match TRBD2. With 4 bases clipped from V and 7 bases from J, the junction kept 12 bases outside the gene matches. CDR3 length: 16 amino acids. CDR1 and CDR2 (germline): SEHNR, FQNEAQ (reference sequence). Full variable domain (rest looked up from reference TRBV7-9 and TRBJ2-1): DTGVSQNPRHKITKRGQNVTFRCDPISEHNRLYWYRQTLGQGPEFLTYFQNEAQLEKSRLLSDRFSAERPKGSFSTLEIQRTEQGDSAMYLCASSSGRTGLGNEQFFGPGTRLTVL.

This clone appeared a single time. The V call is TRBV4-2, the J call TRBJ2-7; TRBD1 matches 8 bases. CDR1 LGHNA and CDR2 YNFKEQ come from the germline V gene. Losses at the gene ends were 0 bases for V and 2 bases for J; bases not matched to a gene: 3. The CDR3 has 15 residues. The chain's CDR3 is CASSQDGTGTYEQYF. The CDR3, as DNA: TGTGCCAGCAGCCAAGACGGGACAGGAACCTACGAGCAGTACTTC.

The chain has TRBV29-1 and TRBJ1-2; D gene unclear. Germline lookup yields CDR1 SQVTM and CDR2 ANQGSEA. Trimming removed 3 bases from V and 7 bases from J, with 12 bases in between. The CDR3 spans 12 residues. This chain's CDR3 is CSVESAEPGYTF. CDR3 in DNA: TGCAGCGTTGAGTCGGCAGAGCCTGGCTACACCTTC. The whole variable domain, filled in from reference TRBV29-1 and TRBJ1-2, reads SAVISQKPSRDICQRGTSLTIQCQVDSQVTMMFWYRQQPGQSLTLIATANQGSEATYESGFVIDKFPISRPNLTFSTLTVSNMSPEDSSIYLCSVESAEPGYTFGSGTRLTVV.

The chain has TRBV7-9 and TRBJ2-7; 7 nucleotides agree with TRBD1. Germline V gene sequence: CDR1 SEHNR, CDR2 FQNEAQ (reference sequence). The CDR3 sequence is 14 residues long. V trimming: 5 bases; J trimming: 5 bases; junction bases outside the gene matches: 9. The CDR3 here is CASSETGTVNEQYF. DNA for the CDR3: TGTGCCAGCAGCGAAACCGGGACAGTCAACGAGCAGTACTTC.

The chain employs TRBV9 and TRBJ2-2, with 9 nucleotides matching TRBD2. This CDR3 contains 17 residues. The germline V gene has CDR1 SGDLS and CDR2 YYNGEE. Unmatched junction bases numbered 10, after V lost 4 bases and J lost 3 bases. The CDR3, as DNA: TGTGCCAGCAGCTCCCCCCTGGGCGGGAGGGACACCGGGGAGCTGTTTTTT. It translates to CASSSPLGGRDTGELFF. The full variable domain, its missing parts supplied by reference TRBV9 and TRBJ2-2, is DSGVTQTPKHLITATGQRVTLRCSPRSGDLSVYWYQQSLDQGLQFLIQYYNGEERAKGNILERFSAQQFPDLHSELNLSSLELGDSALYFCASSSPLGGRDTGELFFGEGSRLTVL.

This clone was seen only a few times. This rearrangement joins TRBV29-1 to TRBJ2-5; D is uncertain. The V and J ends lost 7 bases and 0 bases respectively, with 3 bases between them. Germline CDR1 SQVTM, CDR2 ANQGSEA. The CDR3 runs 10 residues. In DNA, the CDR3 is TGCAGCGCGGACCAAGAGACCCAGTACTTC. It translates to CSADQETQYF.

The chain joins TRBV5-6 to TRBJ1-2; 7 nucleotides agree with TRBD1. CDR1 is SGHDT, CDR2 YYEEEE, per germline. This CDR3 spans 16 amino acids. J lost 3 bases, V lost 0 bases, and 8 bases had no gene match. CDR3 coding DNA: TGTGCCAGCAGCTTGGGCACAGGGGAAAGTTACTATGGCTACACCTTC. Its protein is CASSLGTGESYYGYTF.

This chain connects TRBV30 to TRBJ2-7; D may be TRBD2 (6 bases). V dropped 2 bases and J dropped 7 bases, with 18 bases sitting between them. The CDR3 covers 14 residues. The germline CDR1 and CDR2 sequences are GTSNPN and SVGIG (reference sequence). For the CDR3, the DNA is TGTGCCTGGAGTTCCGGAGGGCTGGGGGTTGAGCAGTACTTC. Amino acid sequence: CAWSSGGLGVEQYF.